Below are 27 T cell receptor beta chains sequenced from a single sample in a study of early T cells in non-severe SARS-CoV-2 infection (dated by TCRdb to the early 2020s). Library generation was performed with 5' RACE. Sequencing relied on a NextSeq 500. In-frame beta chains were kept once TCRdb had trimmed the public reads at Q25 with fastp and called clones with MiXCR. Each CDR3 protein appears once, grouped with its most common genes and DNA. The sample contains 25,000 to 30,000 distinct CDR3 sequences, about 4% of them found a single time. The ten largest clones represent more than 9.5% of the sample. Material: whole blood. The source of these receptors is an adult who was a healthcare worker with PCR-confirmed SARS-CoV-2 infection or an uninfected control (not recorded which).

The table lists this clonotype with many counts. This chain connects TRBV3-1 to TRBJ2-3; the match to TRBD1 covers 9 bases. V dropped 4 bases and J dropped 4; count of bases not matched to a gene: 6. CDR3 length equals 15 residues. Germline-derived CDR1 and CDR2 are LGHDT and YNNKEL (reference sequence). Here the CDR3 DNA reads TGTGCCAGCAGCCCTGGGACAGGGCTCGCAGATACGCAGTATTTT. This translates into CASSPGTGLADTQYF.

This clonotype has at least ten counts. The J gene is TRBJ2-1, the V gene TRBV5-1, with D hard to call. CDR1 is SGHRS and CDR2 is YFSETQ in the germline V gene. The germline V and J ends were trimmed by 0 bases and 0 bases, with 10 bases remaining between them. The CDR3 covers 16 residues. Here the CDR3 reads CASSLALRNSYNEQFF. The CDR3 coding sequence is TGCGCCAGCAGCTTGGCTCTCCGAAACTCCTACAATGAGCAGTTCTTC.

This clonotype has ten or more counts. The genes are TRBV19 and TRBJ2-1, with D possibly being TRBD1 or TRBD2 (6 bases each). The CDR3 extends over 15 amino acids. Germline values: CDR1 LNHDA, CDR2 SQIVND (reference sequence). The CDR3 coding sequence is TGTGCAGTAGAGTCGGGAGAAGGGGGCTACAATGAGCAGTTCTTC. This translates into CAVESGEGGYNEQFF.

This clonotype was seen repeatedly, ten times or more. As DNA, the CDR3 is TGCAGTGCAAAAAGAGCGGGGAGCACAGATACGCAGTATTTT. It encodes CSAKRAGSTDTQYF. The chain joins TRBV20-1 to TRBJ2-3, with 7 bases that match TRBD2. With V trimmed by 6 bases and J by 0 bases, 6 bases remained unmatched. The V gene's germline CDR1 is DFQATT and CDR2 SNEGSKA (reference sequence). This CDR3 spans 14 amino acids.

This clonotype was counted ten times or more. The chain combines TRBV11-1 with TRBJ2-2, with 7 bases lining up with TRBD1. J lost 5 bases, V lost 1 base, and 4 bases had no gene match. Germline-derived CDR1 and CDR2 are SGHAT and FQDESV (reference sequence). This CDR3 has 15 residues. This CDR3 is CASSLDRGATGELFF. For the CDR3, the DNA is TGTGCCAGCAGCTTAGACAGGGGTGCGACCGGGGAGCTGTTTTTT.

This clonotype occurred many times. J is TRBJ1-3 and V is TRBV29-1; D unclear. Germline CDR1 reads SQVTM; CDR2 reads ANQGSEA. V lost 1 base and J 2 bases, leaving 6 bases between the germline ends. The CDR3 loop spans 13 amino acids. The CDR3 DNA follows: TGCAGCGTTGAAGTCAGGACTGGAAACACCATATATTTT. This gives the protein CSVEVRTGNTIYF.

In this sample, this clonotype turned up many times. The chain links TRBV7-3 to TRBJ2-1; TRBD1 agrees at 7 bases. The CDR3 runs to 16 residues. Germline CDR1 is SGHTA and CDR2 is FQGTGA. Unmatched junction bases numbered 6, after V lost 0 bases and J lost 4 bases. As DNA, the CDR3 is TGTGCCAGCAGCTTAACGGTGAGGGACAGTTACAATGAGCAGTTCTTC. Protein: CASSLTVRDSYNEQFF. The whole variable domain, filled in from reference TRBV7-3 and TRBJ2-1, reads GAGVSQTPSNKVTEKGKYVELRCDPISGHTALYWYRQSLGQGPEFLIYFQGTGAADDSGLPNDRFFAVRPEGSVSTLKIQRTERGDSAVYLCASSLTVRDSYNEQFFGPGTRLTVL.

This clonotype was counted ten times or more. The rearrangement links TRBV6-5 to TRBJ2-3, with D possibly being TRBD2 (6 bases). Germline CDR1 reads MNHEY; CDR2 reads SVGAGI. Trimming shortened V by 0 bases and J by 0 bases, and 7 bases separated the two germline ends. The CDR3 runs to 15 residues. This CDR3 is CASSYSGTSTDTQYF. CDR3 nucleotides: TGTGCCAGCAGTTACTCCGGGACTAGCACAGATACGCAGTATTTT.

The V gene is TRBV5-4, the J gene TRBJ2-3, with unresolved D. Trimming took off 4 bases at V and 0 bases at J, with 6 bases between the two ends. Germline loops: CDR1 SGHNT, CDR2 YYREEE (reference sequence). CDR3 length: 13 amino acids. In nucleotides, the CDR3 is TGTGCCAGCAGCACAGATAGCACAGATACGCAGTATTTT. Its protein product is CASSTDSTDTQYF.

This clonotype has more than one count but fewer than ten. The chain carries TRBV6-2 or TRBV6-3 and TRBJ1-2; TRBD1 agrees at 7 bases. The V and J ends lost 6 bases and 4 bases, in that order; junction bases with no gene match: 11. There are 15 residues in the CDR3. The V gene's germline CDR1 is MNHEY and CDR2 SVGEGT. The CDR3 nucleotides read TGTGCCAGCAGCGAACCGGGACAGCGATCCTATGGCTACACCTTC. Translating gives CASSEPGQRSYGYTF.

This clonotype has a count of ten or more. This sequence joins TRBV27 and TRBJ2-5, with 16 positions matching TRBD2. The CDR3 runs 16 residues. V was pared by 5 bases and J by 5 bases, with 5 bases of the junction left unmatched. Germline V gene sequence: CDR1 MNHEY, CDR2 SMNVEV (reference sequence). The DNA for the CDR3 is TGTGCCAGCAGTCTGGGGACTAGCGGGAGGGAGGAGACCCAGTACTTC. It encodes CASSLGTSGREETQYF.

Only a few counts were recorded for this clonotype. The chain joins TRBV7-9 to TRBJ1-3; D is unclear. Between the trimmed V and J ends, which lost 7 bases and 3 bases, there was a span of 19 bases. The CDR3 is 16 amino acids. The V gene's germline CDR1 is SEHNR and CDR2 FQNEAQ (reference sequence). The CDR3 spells CASIMGWTNVGNTIYF. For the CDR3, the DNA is TGTGCCAGCATAATGGGGTGGACGAACGTTGGAAACACCATATATTTT.

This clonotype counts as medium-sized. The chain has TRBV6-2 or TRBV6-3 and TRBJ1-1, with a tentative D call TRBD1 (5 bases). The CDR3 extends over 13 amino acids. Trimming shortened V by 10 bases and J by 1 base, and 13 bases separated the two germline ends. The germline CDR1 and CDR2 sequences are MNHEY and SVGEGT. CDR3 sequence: CATSPGKNTEAFF. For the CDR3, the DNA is TGTGCCACCTCGCCAGGGAAGAACACTGAAGCTTTCTTT.

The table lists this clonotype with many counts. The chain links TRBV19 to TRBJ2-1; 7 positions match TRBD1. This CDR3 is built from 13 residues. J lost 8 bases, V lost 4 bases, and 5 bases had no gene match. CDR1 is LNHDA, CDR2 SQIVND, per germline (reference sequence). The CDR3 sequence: CASSKTGRDEQFF. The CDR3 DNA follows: TGTGCCAGTAGTAAGACAGGGCGCGATGAGCAGTTCTTC.

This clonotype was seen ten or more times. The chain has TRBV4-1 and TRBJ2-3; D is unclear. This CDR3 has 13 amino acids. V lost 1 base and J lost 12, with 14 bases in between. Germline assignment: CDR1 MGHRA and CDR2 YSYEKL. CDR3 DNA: TGCGCCAGCAGCCAAGCTCTATCCACCACCCAGTATTTT. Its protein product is CASSQALSTTQYF.

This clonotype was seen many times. The CDR3 sequence is CASSLGGGTGTTSYEQYF. The CDR3 nucleotides read TGTGCCAGCAGCTTAGGCGGCGGAACCGGGACTACCTCCTACGAGCAGTACTTC. The chain combines TRBV7-2 with TRBJ2-7; 7 bases fit TRBD2. This CDR3 region has 18 residues. V shed 1 base, J shed 0 bases, and the junction held 12 bases outside the gene matches. Germline V lookup: CDR1 SGHTA, CDR2 FQGNSA.

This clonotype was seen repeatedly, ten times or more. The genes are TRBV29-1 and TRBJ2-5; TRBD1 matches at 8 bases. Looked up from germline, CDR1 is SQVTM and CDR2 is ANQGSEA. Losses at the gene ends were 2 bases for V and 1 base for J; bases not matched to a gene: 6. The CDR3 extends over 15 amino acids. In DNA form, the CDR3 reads TGCAGCGTTGAATACGGACAGGGCCTCCAAGAGACCCAGTACTTC. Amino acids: CSVEYGQGLQETQYF.

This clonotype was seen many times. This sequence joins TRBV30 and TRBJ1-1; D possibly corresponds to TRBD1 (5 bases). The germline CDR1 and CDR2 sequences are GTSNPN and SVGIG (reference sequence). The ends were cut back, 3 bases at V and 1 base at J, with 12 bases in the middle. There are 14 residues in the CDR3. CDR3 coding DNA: TGTGCCTGGAGGTCGAGACAGAGGAACACTGAAGCTTTCTTT. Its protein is CAWRSRQRNTEAFF.

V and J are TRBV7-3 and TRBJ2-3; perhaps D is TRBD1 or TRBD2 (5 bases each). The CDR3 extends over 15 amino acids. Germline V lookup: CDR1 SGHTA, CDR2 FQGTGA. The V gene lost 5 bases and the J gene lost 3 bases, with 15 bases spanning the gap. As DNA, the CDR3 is TGTGCCAGCAGCCCCCGAGGGGTGGCGACAGATACGCAGTATTTT. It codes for CASSPRGVATDTQYF. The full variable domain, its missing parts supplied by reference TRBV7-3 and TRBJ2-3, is GAGVSQTPSNKVTEKGKYVELRCDPISGHTALYWYRQSLGQGPEFLIYFQGTGAADDSGLPNDRFFAVRPEGSVSTLKIQRTERGDSAVYLCASSPRGVATDTQYFGPGTRLTVL.

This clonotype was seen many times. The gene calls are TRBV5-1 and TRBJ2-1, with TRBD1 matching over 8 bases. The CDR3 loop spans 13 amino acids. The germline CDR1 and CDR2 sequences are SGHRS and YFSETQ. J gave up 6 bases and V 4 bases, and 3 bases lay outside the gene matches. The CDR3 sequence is CASSPDRVNEQFF. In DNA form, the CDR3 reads TGCGCCAGCAGCCCGGACAGGGTCAATGAGCAGTTCTTC.

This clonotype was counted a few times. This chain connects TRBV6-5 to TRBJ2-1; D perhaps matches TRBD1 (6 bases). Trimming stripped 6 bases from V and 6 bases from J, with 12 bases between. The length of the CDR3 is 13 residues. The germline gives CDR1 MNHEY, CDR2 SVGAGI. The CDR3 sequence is CASRLGQFNEQFF. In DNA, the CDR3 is TGTGCCAGCAGACTAGGACAGTTCAATGAGCAGTTCTTC.

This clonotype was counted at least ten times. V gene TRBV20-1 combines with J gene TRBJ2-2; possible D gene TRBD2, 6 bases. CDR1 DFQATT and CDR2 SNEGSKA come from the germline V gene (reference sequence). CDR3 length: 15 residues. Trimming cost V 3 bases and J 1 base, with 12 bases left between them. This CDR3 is CSARGQTRNTGELFF. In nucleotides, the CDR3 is TGCAGTGCTAGGGGTCAGACTAGGAACACCGGGGAGCTGTTTTTT.

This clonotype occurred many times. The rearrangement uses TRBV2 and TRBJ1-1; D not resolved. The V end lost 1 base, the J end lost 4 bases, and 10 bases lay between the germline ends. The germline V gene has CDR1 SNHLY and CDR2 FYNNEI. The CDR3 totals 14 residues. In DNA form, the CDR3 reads TGTGCCAGCAGTGAAGGACCGGGCGGCACTGAAGCTTTCTTT. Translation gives CASSEGPGGTEAFF. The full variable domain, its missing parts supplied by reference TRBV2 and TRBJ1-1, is EPEVTQTPSHQVTQMGQEVILRCVPISNHLYFYWYRQILGQKVEFLVSFYNNEISEKSEIFDDQFSVERPDGSNFTLKIRSTKLEDSAMYFCASSEGPGGTEAFFGQGTRLTVV.

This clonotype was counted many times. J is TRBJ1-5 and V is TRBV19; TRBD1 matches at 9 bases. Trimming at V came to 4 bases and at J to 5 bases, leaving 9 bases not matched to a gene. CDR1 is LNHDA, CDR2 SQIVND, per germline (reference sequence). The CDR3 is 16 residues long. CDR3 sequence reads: CASSKAGQGRDQPQHF. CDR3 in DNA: TGTGCCAGTAGTAAGGCCGGACAGGGGAGAGATCAGCCCCAGCATTTT.

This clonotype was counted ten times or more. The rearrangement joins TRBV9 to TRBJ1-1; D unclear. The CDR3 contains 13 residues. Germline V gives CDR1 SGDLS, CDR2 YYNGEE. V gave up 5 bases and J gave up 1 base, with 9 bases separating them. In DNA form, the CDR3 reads TGTGCCAGCAGTCCTCATTCGAACACTGAAGCTTTCTTT. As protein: CASSPHSNTEAFF.

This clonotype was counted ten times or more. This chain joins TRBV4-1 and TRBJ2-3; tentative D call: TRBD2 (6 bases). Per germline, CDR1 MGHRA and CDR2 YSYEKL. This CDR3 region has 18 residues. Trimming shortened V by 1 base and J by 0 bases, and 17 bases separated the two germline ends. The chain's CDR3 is CASSQGLEERVSTDTQYF. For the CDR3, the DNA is TGCGCCAGCAGCCAAGGACTAGAAGAACGTGTGAGCACAGATACGCAGTATTTT.

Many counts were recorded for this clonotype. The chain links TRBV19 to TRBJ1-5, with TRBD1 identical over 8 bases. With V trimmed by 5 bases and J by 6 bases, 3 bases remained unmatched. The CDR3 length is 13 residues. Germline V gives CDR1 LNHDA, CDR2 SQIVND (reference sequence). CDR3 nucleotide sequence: TGTGCCAGTAGTCTCACAGGGGGTCAGCCCCAGCATTTT. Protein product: CASSLTGGQPQHF.